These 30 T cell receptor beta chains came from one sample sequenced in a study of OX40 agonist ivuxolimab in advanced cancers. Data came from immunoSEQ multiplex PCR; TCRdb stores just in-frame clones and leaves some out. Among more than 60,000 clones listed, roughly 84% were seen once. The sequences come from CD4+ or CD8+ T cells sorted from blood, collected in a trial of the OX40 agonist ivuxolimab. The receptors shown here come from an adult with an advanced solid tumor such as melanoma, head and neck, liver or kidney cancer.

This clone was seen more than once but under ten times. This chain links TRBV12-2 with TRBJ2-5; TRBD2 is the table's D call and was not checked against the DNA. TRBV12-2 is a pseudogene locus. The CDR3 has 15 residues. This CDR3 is CASRSPWGGLWTQYF. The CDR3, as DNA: TGTGCAAGTCGCTCACCTTGGGGGGGCCTCTGGACCCAGTACTTC.

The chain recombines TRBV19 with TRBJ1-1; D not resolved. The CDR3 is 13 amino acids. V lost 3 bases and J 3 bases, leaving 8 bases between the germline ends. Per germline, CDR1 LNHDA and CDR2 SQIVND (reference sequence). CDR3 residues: CASSIDRDTEAFF. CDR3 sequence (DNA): TGTGCCAGTAGTATCGATAGGGACACTGAAGCTTTCTTT.

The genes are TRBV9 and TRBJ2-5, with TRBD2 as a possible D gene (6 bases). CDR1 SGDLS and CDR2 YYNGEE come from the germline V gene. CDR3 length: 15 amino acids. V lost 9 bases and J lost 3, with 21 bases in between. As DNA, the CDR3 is TGTGCCACCAATATCCGGGGGAAGCCCGAAGAGACCCAGTACTTC. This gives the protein CATNIRGKPEETQYF.

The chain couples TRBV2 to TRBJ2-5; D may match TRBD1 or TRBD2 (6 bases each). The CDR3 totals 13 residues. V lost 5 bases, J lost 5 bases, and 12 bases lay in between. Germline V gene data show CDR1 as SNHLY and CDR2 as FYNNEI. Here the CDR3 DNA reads TGTGCCAGCAGTCCCACAGGGAGGGAGACCCAGTACTTC. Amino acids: CASSPTGRETQYF.

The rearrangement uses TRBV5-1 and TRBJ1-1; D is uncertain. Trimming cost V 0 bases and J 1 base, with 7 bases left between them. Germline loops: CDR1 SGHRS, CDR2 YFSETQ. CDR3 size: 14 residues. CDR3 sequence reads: CASSLERTNTEAFF. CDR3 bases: TGCGCCAGCAGCTTGGAACGGACGAACACTGAAGCTTTCTTT.

The CDR3, as DNA: TGTGCCAGCAGCTTCAGGACAGGGGTGGGCACCGGGGAGCTGTTTTTT. Its translation: CASSFRTGVGTGELFF. The chain uses TRBV28 and TRBJ2-2; 9 positions agree with TRBD1. V trimming: 6 bases; J trimming: 4 bases; junction bases outside the gene matches: 9. Germline V CDR1 and CDR2: MDHEN, SYDVKM. This CDR3 spans 16 amino acids.

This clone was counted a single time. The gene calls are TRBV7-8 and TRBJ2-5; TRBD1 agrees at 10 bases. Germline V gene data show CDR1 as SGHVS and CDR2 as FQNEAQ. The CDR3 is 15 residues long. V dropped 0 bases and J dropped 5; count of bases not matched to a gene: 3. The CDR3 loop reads CASSLAGTGAETQYF. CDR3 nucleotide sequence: TGTGCCAGCAGCTTAGCAGGGACAGGGGCGGAGACCCAGTACTTC.

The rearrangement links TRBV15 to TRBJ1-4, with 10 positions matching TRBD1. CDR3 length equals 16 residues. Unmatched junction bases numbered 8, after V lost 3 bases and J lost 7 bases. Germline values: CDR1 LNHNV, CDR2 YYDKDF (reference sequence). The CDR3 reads CATSSNAGTGAEKLFF. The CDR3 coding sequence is TGTGCCACCAGCAGTAATGCCGGGACAGGGGCTGAAAAACTGTTTTTT.

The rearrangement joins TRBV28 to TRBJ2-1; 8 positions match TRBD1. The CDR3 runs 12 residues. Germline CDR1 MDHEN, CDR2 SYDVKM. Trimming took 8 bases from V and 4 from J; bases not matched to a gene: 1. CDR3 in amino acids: CASRTGYNEQFF. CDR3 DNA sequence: TGTGCCAGCCGGACAGGGTACAATGAGCAGTTCTTC. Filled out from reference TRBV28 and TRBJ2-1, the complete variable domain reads DVKVTQSSRYLVKRTGEKVFLECVQDMDHENMFWYRQDPGLGLRLIYFSYDVKMKEKGDIPEGYSVSREKKERFSLILESASTNQTSMYLCASRTGYNEQFFGPGTRLTVL.

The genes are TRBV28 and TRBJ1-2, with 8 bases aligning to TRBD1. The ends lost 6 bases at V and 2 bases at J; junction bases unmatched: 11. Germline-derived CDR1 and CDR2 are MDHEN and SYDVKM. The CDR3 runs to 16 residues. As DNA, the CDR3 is TGTGCCAGCAGCCCCATTACAGGGGGGCTAAACTATGGCTACACCTTC. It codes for CASSPITGGLNYGYTF.

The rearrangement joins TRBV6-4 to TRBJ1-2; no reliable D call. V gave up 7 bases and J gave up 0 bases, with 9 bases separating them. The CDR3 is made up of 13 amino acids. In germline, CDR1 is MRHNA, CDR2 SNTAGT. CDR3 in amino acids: CASKQKSNYGYTF. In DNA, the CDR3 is TGTGCCAGCAAACAGAAGTCTAACTATGGCTACACCTTC.

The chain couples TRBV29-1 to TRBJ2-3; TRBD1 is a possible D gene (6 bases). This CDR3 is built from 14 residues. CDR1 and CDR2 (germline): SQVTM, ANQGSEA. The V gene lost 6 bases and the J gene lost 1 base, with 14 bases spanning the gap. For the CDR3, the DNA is TGCAGCGTCGGAGAGACAGGAGGCACAGATACGCAGTATTTT. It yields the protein CSVGETGGTDTQYF.

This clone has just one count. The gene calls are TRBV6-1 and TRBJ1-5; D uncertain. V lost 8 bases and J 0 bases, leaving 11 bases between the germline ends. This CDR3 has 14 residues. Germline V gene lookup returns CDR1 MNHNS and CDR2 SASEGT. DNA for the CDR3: TGTGCCAGCGAGAGGCTTTTTAGCAATCAGCCCCAGCATTTT. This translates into CASERLFSNQPQHF.

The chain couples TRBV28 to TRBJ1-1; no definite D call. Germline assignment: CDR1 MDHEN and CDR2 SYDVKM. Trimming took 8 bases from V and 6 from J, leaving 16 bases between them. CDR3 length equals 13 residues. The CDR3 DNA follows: TGTGCCAGCCGTCAAAGCGGGTTCCCTGAAGCTTTCTTT. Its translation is CASRQSGFPEAFF.

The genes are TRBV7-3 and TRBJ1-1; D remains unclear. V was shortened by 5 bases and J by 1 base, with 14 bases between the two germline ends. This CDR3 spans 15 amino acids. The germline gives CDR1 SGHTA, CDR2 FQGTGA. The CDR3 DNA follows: TGTGCCAGCAGCCAACCACCCGGCCCGAACACTGAAGCTTTCTTT. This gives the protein CASSQPPGPNTEAFF.

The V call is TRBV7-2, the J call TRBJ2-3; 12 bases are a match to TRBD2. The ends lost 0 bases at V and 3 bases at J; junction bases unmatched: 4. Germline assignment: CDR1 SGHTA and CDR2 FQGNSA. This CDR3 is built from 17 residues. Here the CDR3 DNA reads TGTGCCAGCAGCTTAGCGCTAGCGGGGGGGAGGACAGATACGCAGTATTTT. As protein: CASSLALAGGRTDTQYF.

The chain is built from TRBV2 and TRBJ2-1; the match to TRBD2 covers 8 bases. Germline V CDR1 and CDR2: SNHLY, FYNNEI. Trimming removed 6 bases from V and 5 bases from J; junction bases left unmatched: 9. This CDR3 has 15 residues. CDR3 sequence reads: CASRSTGTRNNEQFF. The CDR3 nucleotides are TGTGCCAGCAGATCCACCGGGACTAGAAACAATGAGCAGTTCTTC.

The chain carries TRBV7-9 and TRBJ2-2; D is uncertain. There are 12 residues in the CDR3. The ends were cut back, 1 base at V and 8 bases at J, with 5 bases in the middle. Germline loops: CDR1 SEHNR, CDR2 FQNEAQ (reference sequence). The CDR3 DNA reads TGTGCCAGCAGCTTAGAGAAGGGGGAGCTGTTTTTT. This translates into CASSLEKGELFF.

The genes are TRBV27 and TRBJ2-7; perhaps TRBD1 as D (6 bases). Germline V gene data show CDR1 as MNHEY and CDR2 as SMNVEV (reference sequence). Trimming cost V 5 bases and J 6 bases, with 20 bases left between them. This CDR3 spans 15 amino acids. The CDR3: CASSPAWTARGEQYF. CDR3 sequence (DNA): TGTGCCAGCAGTCCCGCCTGGACAGCTAGAGGCGAGCAGTACTTC.

DNA of the CDR3: TGTGCCAGTAGGGTACAGGGTTCAGGAAACACCATATATTTT. The encoded protein is CASRVQGSGNTIYF. The chain is built from TRBV19 and TRBJ1-3, with a tentative D call TRBD1 (6 bases). The ends were cut back, 6 bases at V and 4 bases at J, with 13 bases in the middle. Germline assignment: CDR1 LNHDA and CDR2 SQIVND (reference sequence). The CDR3 sequence is 14 residues long.

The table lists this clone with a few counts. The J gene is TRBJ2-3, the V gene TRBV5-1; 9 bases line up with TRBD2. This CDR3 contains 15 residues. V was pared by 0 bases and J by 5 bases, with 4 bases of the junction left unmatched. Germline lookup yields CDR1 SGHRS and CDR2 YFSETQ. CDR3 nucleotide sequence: TGCGCCAGCAGCTTGGGCGGGGGGGCGGTAGATACGCAGTATTTT. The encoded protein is CASSLGGGAVDTQYF.

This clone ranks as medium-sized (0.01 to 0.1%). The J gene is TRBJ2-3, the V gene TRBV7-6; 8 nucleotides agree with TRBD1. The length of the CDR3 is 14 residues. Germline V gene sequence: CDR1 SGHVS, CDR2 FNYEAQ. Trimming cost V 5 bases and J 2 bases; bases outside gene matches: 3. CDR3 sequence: CASSVQGDTDTQYF. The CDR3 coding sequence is TGTGCCAGCAGCGTACAGGGGGACACAGATACGCAGTATTTT.

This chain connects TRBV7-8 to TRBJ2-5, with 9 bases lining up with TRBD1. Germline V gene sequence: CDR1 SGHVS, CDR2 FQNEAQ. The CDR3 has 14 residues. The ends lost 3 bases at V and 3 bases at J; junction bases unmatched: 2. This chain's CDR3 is CASSLGTGKETQYF. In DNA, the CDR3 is TGTGCCAGCAGCTTGGGGACAGGGAAAGAGACCCAGTACTTC.

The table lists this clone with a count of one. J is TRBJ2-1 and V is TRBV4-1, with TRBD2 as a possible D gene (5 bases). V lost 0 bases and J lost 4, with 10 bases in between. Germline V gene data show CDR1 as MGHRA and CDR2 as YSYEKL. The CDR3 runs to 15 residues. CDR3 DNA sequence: TGCGCCAGCAGCCAAGATCGGACTCCGTACAATGAGCAGTTCTTC. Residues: CASSQDRTPYNEQFF.

The CDR3 nucleotides read TGTGCCAGCAGCCAAGCCGGGACAAGCTCTGGAAACACCATATATTTT. This sequence encodes CASSQAGTSSGNTIYF. The chain uses TRBV4-2 and TRBJ1-3; possibly TRBD1 for D (6 bases). Trimming took 1 base from V and 0 from J, leaving 10 bases between them. The CDR3 extends over 16 amino acids. Germline-derived CDR1 and CDR2 are LGHNA and YNFKEQ.

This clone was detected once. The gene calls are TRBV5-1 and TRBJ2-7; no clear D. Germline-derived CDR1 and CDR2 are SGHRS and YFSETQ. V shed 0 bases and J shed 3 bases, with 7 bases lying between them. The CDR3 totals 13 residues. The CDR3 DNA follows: TGCGCCAGCAGCTTGGTCTCGGACTACGAGCAGTACTTC. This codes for CASSLVSDYEQYF.

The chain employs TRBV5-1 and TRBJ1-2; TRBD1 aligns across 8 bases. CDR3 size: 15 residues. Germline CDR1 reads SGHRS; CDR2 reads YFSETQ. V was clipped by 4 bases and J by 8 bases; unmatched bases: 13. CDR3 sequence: CASSNRPGQVGGYTF. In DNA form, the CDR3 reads TGCGCCAGCAGCAATCGCCCGGGACAGGTTGGAGGCTACACCTTC. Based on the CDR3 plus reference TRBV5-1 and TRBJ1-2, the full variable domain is KAGVTQTPRYLIKTRGQQVTLSCSPISGHRSVSWYQQTPGQGLQFLFEYFSETQRNKGNFPGRFSGRQFSNSRSEMNVSTLELGDSALYLCASSNRPGQVGGYTFGSGTRLTVV.

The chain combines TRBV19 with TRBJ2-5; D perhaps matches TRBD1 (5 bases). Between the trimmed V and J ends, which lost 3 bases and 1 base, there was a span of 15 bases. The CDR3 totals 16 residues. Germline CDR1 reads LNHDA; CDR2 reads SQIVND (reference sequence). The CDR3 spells CASSMGFRVGQETQYF. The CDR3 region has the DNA TGTGCCAGTAGTATGGGTTTCAGGGTGGGCCAAGAGACCCAGTACTTC.

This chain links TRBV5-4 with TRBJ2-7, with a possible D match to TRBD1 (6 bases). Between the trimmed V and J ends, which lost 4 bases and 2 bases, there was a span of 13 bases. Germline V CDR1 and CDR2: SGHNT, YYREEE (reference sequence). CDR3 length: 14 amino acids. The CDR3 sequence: CASSRTGTTYEQYF. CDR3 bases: TGTGCCAGCAGCAGAACCGGGACAACCTACGAGCAGTACTTC.

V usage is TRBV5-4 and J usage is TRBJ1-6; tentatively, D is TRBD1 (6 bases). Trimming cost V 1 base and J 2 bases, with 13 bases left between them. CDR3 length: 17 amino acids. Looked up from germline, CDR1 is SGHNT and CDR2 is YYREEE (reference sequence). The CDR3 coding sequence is TGTGCCAGCAGCTTGCGCTCTGGGGGCCCCTATAATTCACCCCTCCACTTT. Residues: CASSLRSGGPYNSPLHF.